This T cell receptor beta chain was retrieved from a study of OX40 agonist ivuxolimab in advanced cancers. CDR1 SNHLY and CDR2 FYNNEI come from the germline V gene. Trimming cost V 6 bases and J 0 bases, with 12 bases left between them. There are 14 residues in the CDR3. TCRdb keeps only in-frame clones here, not all; method: immunoSEQ multiplex PCR. This sample carries 20,000 to 25,000 clones, roughly 89% of them seen once, and the ten largest clones take around 16%. This TCR derives from an adult with an advanced solid tumor such as melanoma, head and neck, liver or kidney cancer. Sequenced here: CD4+ or CD8+ T cells sorted from blood, sampled in a trial of the OX40 agonist ivuxolimab. The gene calls are TRBV2 and TRBJ2-7; either TRBD1 or TRBD2 may fit D (5 bases each). The CDR3 region is CASSPGTGSYEQYF. The CDR3 coding sequence is TGTGCCAGCAGCCCCGGGACGGGCTCCTACGAGCAGTACTTC.